Shown below are 22 T cell receptor beta chains from a single sample sequenced in a study of spatial heterogeneity in lung cancer. Time point noted: blood at routine non-recurrence follow-up after resection. Extraction of whole RNA from tumor, nontumor lung or frozen PBMC preceded unsorted sequencing. TCRdb itself ran the 5' RACE reads through MiXCR, one entry per CDR3 protein. Of 95,000 to 130,000 distinct CDR3 sequences listed, 10% to 15% were seen once; the top ten hold 16%. The specimen comprised PBMCs, sampled at follow-up. The receptors originated from a male donor with early-stage non-small cell lung cancer.

V and J are TRBV7-9 and TRBJ1-3; no clear D. The CDR3 runs 12 residues. The germline CDR1 and CDR2 sequences are SEHNR and FQNEAQ (reference sequence). V was clipped by 5 bases and J by 7 bases, with 9 bases between them. The CDR3 reads CASSLESNTIYF. CDR3 nucleotides: TGTGCCAGCAGCCTGGAGTCCAACACCATATATTTT. Drawing the rest from reference TRBV7-9 and TRBJ1-3, the complete variable domain is DTGVSQNPRHKITKRGQNVTFRCDPISEHNRLYWYRQTLGQGPEFLTYFQNEAQLEKSRLLSDRFSAERPKGSFSTLEIQRTEQGDSAMYLCASSLESNTIYFGEGSWLTVV.

J is TRBJ2-2 and V is TRBV9; D may be TRBD1 or TRBD2 (5 bases each). In germline, CDR1 is SGDLS, CDR2 YYNGEE. The CDR3 runs to 15 residues. V was trimmed by 7 bases and J by 0 bases, leaving 13 bases between them. The CDR3 is CASATGPTNTGELFF. The CDR3 DNA reads TGTGCCAGCGCAACGGGACCAACGAACACCGGGGAGCTGTTTTTT.

This chain connects TRBV10-1 to TRBJ2-7; 8 bases agree with TRBD1. There are 17 residues in the CDR3. Trimming removed 3 bases from V and 5 bases from J; junction bases left unmatched: 15. Germline V gene data show CDR1 as WNHNN and CDR2 as SYGVQD (reference sequence). In nucleotides, the CDR3 is TGCGCCAGCAGTGAAGAACCGCCGGGACAGGTACTCGACGAGCAGTACTTC. The encoded protein is CASSEEPPGQVLDEQYF.

The chain is built from TRBV18 and TRBJ2-5; D perhaps matches TRBD1 (6 bases). V lost 6 bases, J lost 2 bases, and 10 bases lay in between. From germline, CDR1 is KGHSH and CDR2 LQKENI. The CDR3 extends over 13 amino acids. The CDR3 DNA is TGTGCCAGCTCTAGGACAGAGCAAGAGACCCAGTACTTC. Translation: CASSRTEQETQYF.

This clonotype was observed at least ten times. This chain joins TRBV7-2 and TRBJ2-2; 9 bases match TRBD1. This CDR3 is 15 amino acids long. The germline gives CDR1 SGHTA, CDR2 FQGNSA. The V gene end was trimmed by 7 bases and the J gene end by 5 bases; junction bases not matched to a gene: 8. CDR3 sequence (DNA): TGTGCCAGCACCCCGGACAGGGGCGGTACCGGGGAGCTGTTTTTT. Residues: CASTPDRGGTGELFF.

This clonotype was detected ten times or more. The V and J genes are TRBV6-1 and TRBJ2-1; weak D call: TRBD1 (5 bases). The germline gives CDR1 MNHNS, CDR2 SASEGT. With 6 bases removed from V and 7 bases from J, the gap between germline ends came to 22 bases. The CDR3 has 16 amino acids. The CDR3 sequence: CASSPSQGLRVNEQFF. In DNA form, the CDR3 reads TGTGCCAGCAGCCCCTCCCAGGGTCTAAGGGTGAATGAGCAGTTCTTC.

This clonotype was seen at least ten times. J is TRBJ1-4 and V is TRBV29-1; perhaps TRBD1 as D (5 bases). Per the germline V gene, CDR1 is SQVTM and CDR2 is ANQGSEA. Trimming pared 5 bases from V and 8 bases from J, leaving 12 bases between. The CDR3 contains 12 residues. The CDR3 DNA reads TGCAGCGTTCAAGGGGTTGGGGAAAAACTGTTTTTT. Translation gives CSVQGVGEKLFF.

This clonotype was observed a few times. The V call is TRBV20-1, the J call TRBJ1-6; D gene uncertain. Per germline, CDR1 DFQATT and CDR2 SNEGSKA (reference sequence). CDR3 size: 14 residues. V lost 3 bases and J lost 14, with 20 bases in between. This CDR3 is CSARRSLGPGALHF. CDR3 bases: TGCAGTGCTAGGCGGTCTCTAGGTCCAGGTGCCCTCCACTTT.

In nucleotides, the CDR3 is TGTGCCAGCAGCGTAGGAGACCTGGAAGAGACCCAGTACTTC. Its translation: CASSVGDLEETQYF. The chain uses TRBV9 and TRBJ2-5, with unresolved D. The CDR3 runs to 14 residues. The V end was cut by 0 bases, the J end by 3 bases, with 9 bases between. Germline loops: CDR1 SGDLS, CDR2 YYNGEE.

This clonotype was counted between two and nine times. This chain links TRBV10-3 with TRBJ2-1; D tentatively reads TRBD1 or TRBD2 (5 bases each). Germline V gene lookup returns CDR1 ENHRY and CDR2 SYGVKD. Deletions cut 5 bases from V and 5 bases from J, with 10 bases between. The CDR3 is 13 residues long. As DNA, the CDR3 is TGTGCCATCAGTACCCGGGGCGACAATGAGCAGTTCTTC. It is translated as CAISTRGDNEQFF.

V is TRBV6-2 or TRBV6-3 and J is TRBJ2-3; D uncertain. With 6 bases removed from V and 2 bases from J, the gap between germline ends came to 15 bases. This CDR3 has 15 amino acids. Germline-derived CDR1 and CDR2 are MNHEY and SVGEGT. CDR3 in DNA: TGTGCCAGCAGGAACGGGCCCTATGTCACAGATACGCAGTATTTT. Its protein is CASRNGPYVTDTQYF.

V and J are TRBV29-1 and TRBJ1-6; perhaps TRBD1 as D (5 bases). In germline, CDR1 is SQVTM, CDR2 ANQGSEA. V was clipped by 4 bases and J by 9 bases, with 13 bases between them. This CDR3 is 13 amino acids long. The CDR3 loop reads CSVGGELGSPLHF. As DNA, the CDR3 is TGCAGCGTTGGGGGGGAACTGGGTTCACCCCTCCACTTT.

CDR3 coding DNA: TGTGCCAGCTCACTTGGCCAGGGATACAGTGAAGCTTTCTTT. Translated: CASSLGQGYSEAFF. The chain links TRBV18 to TRBJ1-1, with D maybe TRBD1 (5 bases). V shed 4 bases and J shed 7 bases, with 16 bases lying between them. The CDR3 spans 14 residues. Germline V gene lookup returns CDR1 KGHSH and CDR2 LQKENI.

This chain joins TRBV27 and TRBJ1-4, with unresolved D. With 7 bases removed from V and 0 bases from J, the gap between germline ends came to 30 bases. The CDR3 is made up of 21 amino acids. The germline V gene encodes CDR1 MNHEY and CDR2 SMNVEV (reference sequence). The CDR3 DNA reads TGTGCCAGCATCGCCTCCCCCCTCGTGGGGATCAAGATAGCAACTAATGAAAAACTGTTTTTT. Translation gives CASIASPLVGIKIATNEKLFF.

V is TRBV19 and J is TRBJ1-5, with a possible D match to TRBD1 (5 bases). V was pared by 7 bases and J by 3 bases, with 19 bases between. CDR1 and CDR2 (germline): LNHDA, SQIVND (reference sequence). This CDR3 is built from 16 residues. This CDR3 is CASTQPGGGSNQPQHF. The CDR3 bases are TGTGCCAGTACCCAACCCGGTGGGGGGTCCAATCAGCCCCAGCATTTT.

This rearrangement joins TRBV28 to TRBJ1-2, with D perhaps TRBD1 (6 bases). V was trimmed by 6 bases and J by 5 bases, leaving 7 bases between them. The CDR3 consists of 11 residues. Germline V gene lookup returns CDR1 MDHEN and CDR2 SYDVKM. CDR3 sequence: CASRRGYGYTF. The CDR3 region has the DNA TGTGCCAGCAGAAGGGGGTATGGCTACACCTTC.

This clonotype was observed many times. The chain uses TRBV24-1 and TRBJ1-6; D gene ambiguous. V dropped 5 bases and J dropped 6 bases, with 19 bases sitting between them. The CDR3 sequence is 17 residues long. Germline CDR1 KGHDR, CDR2 SFDVKD. CDR3 DNA: TGTGCCACCAGTGCCCCTCGAGGCGGTCCGGGTAATTCACCCCTCCACTTT. Translating gives CATSAPRGGPGNSPLHF.

This clonotype was observed at least ten times. J is TRBJ2-7 and V is TRBV28, with 10 bases lining up with TRBD1. Germline V gene lookup returns CDR1 MDHEN and CDR2 SYDVKM. There are 15 residues in the CDR3. Losses at the gene ends were 1 base for V and 6 bases for J; bases not matched to a gene: 6. The CDR3 DNA sequence: TGTGCCAGCAGTTTATTGATGGACAGGGGGGGCGAGCAGTACTTC. This codes for CASSLLMDRGGEQYF.

This clonotype was counted many times. The chain combines TRBV7-9 with TRBJ1-2, with 8 positions matching TRBD1. V was pared by 4 bases and J by 8 bases, with 12 bases of the junction left unmatched. The CDR3 totals 15 residues. In germline, CDR1 is SEHNR, CDR2 FQNEAQ (reference sequence). The CDR3 bases are TGTGCCAGCAGCTCTAGGGGCAGGGGGCTAAAAGGCTACACCTTC. It codes for CASSSRGRGLKGYTF.

The chain recombines TRBV11-3 with TRBJ1-3; D is undetermined. V dropped 4 bases and J dropped 0 bases, with 10 bases sitting between them. Germline assignment: CDR1 SGHNT and CDR2 YENEEA. The CDR3 sequence is 15 residues long. In DNA, the CDR3 is TGTGCCAGCAGCTGGAGGCAGGCCTCTGGAAACACCATATATTTT. It yields the protein CASSWRQASGNTIYF.

This clonotype was counted between two and nine times. This chain connects TRBV12-3 or TRBV12-4 to TRBJ1-2; possibly TRBD1 for D (6 bases). The germline V and J ends were trimmed by 8 bases and 5 bases, with 24 bases remaining between them. The CDR3 has 16 residues. CDR3 nucleotide sequence: TGTGCCAGCCAAAAACCGGGATGGACAGTCGCGTATGGCTACACCTTC. Protein sequence: CASQKPGWTVAYGYTF.

By share, this clonotype ranks as medium-sized (0.01 to 0.1%). The V gene is TRBV24-1, the J gene TRBJ2-5, with D possibly being TRBD1 or TRBD2 (5 bases each). Germline CDR1 is KGHDR and CDR2 is SFDVKD. V was clipped by 1 base and J by 4 bases, with 12 bases between them. The CDR3 has 15 residues. The CDR3 region has the DNA TGTGCCACCAGTGATTTCGGGGACCAGGTAGAGACCCAGTACTTC. Residues: CATSDFGDQVETQYF.